The 23 T cell receptor beta chains below were found in one sample sequenced in a study of OX40 agonist ivuxolimab in advanced cancers. Sequencing used immunoSEQ multiplex PCR; TCRdb keeps in-frame clones, though not all of them. The sample gives 80,000 to 100,000 clones, around 91% of which show up once; about 1.6% is in the top ten. Source: CD4+ or CD8+ T cells sorted from blood, taken in a trial of the OX40 agonist ivuxolimab. These receptor sequences come from an adult with an advanced solid tumor such as melanoma, head and neck, liver or kidney cancer.

The chain is built from TRBV18 and TRBJ2-1; 15 nucleotides match TRBD2. This CDR3 contains 21 residues. CDR1 and CDR2 from the germline V gene are KGHSH and LQKENI. V was pared by 3 bases and J by 2 bases, with 14 bases of the junction left unmatched. The CDR3 nucleotides read TGTGCCAGCTCACCGCGCAGCCCGGGACTAGCGGGAGGTGGGACCTACAATGAGCAGTTCTTC. It encodes CASSPRSPGLAGGGTYNEQFF. Complete variable domain (other parts from reference TRBV18 and TRBJ2-1): NAGVMQNPRHLVRRRGQEARLRCSPMKGHSHVYWYRQLPEEGLKFMVYLQKENIIDESGMPKERFSAEFPKEGPSILRIQQVVRGDSAAYFCASSPRSPGLAGGGTYNEQFFGPGTRLTVL.

V gene TRBV4-1 combines with J gene TRBJ2-2; 10 nucleotides agree with TRBD1. This CDR3 has 16 residues. The V and J ends lost 1 base and 6 bases, in that order; junction bases with no gene match: 5. Germline lookup yields CDR1 MGHRA and CDR2 YSYEKL. This CDR3 is CASSQGRQGAAGELFF. The CDR3 DNA follows: TGCGCCAGCAGCCAAGGTAGACAGGGGGCGGCCGGGGAGCTGTTTTTT.

Of note for this clone: This sample includes further DNA sequences coding for the same CDR3. V gene TRBV6-1 combines with J gene TRBJ1-1; 10 bases fit TRBD1. Looked up from germline, CDR1 is MNHNS and CDR2 is SASEGT. V trimming: 4 bases; J trimming: 6 bases; junction bases outside the gene matches: 2. This CDR3 contains 13 residues. CDR3 residues: CASSAGTGAEAFF. The CDR3 region has the DNA TGTGCCAGCAGTGCAGGGACAGGGGCTGAAGCTTTCTTT.

The V gene is TRBV6-6, the J gene TRBJ2-7; D uncertain. The CDR3 length is 14 residues. CDR1 is MNHNY, CDR2 SVGAGI, per germline (reference sequence). The V gene lost 6 bases and the J gene lost 2 bases, with 14 bases spanning the gap. CDR3 nucleotide sequence: TGTGCCAGCAGCTACCTGGCGGATACCTACGAGCAGTACTTC. Protein product: CASSYLADTYEQYF.

Remarks on this clone: A junction end diverges from the germline sequence, so it may reflect a read error. The genes are TRBV7-7 and TRBJ2-3, with unresolved D. This CDR3 is 16 amino acids long. Germline V gives CDR1 SSHAT, CDR2 FNYEAQ (reference sequence). In nucleotides, the CDR3 is TGTGCTAGCAGCTTAACCCTAGGAGCAGGCACAGATACGCAGTATTTT. Its protein is CASSLTLGAGTDTQYF.

The V gene is TRBV5-4, the J gene TRBJ2-3, with a weak D call TRBD1 (5 bases). The germline V gene encodes CDR1 SGHNT and CDR2 YYREEE (reference sequence). Trimming removed 0 bases at V and 0 bases at J, with 11 bases between. This CDR3 is built from 16 residues. CDR3: CASSLDGGASTDTQYF. The DNA of the CDR3 is TGTGCCAGCAGCTTGGATGGTGGGGCTAGCACAGATACGCAGTATTTT. The full variable domain, with the rest looked up from reference TRBV5-4 and TRBJ2-3, is ETGVTQSPTHLIKTRGQQVTLRCSSQSGHNTVSWYQQALGQGPQFIFQYYREEENGRGNFPPRFSGLQFPNYSSELNVNALELDDSALYLCASSLDGGASTDTQYFGPGTRLTVL.

The gene calls are TRBV30 and TRBJ1-3; D is unclear. This CDR3 contains 12 residues. Per the germline V gene, CDR1 is GTSNPN and CDR2 is SVGIG (reference sequence). V gave up 3 bases and J gave up 4 bases, with 7 bases separating them. The CDR3 sequence: CAWSPGGNTIYF. In DNA, the CDR3 is TGTGCCTGGAGCCCGGGGGGAAACACCATATATTTT.

V gene TRBV7-1 combines with J gene TRBJ2-7; a weak D match, TRBD2 (5 bases). TRBV7-1 is annotated as an ORF whose role is uncertain. Trimming left V 3 bases short and J 4 bases short, with 16 bases between. The CDR3 sequence is 15 residues long. In DNA form, the CDR3 reads TGTGCCAGCAGCTCCGGAGGTCATGGATTATACGAGCAGTACTTC. It codes for CASSSGGHGLYEQYF.

The CDR3 bases are TGTGCCAGCAGCCTAGGTGGGACTGTAATGGAGACCCAGTACTTC. Translation gives CASSLGGTVMETQYF. V is TRBV9 and J is TRBJ2-5; D may be TRBD2 (6 bases). The CDR3 totals 15 residues. Per the germline V gene, CDR1 is SGDLS and CDR2 is YYNGEE. Deletions cut 4 bases from V and 5 bases from J, with 18 bases between.

This clone was found once. The gene calls are TRBV6-1 and TRBJ2-7, with 7 bases fitting TRBD2. The V gene end was trimmed by 3 bases and the J gene end by 0 bases; junction bases not matched to a gene: 8. The germline CDR1 and CDR2 sequences are MNHNS and SASEGT. The CDR3 has 16 residues. Here the CDR3 reads CASSDSGLAASYEQYF. The CDR3 nucleotides are TGTGCCAGCAGTGATTCAGGGCTAGCGGCCTCCTACGAGCAGTACTTC.

The chain employs TRBV18 and TRBJ1-5; D not resolved. CDR3 length: 16 residues. Trimming stripped 3 bases from V and 2 bases from J, with 14 bases between. The germline CDR1 and CDR2 sequences are KGHSH and LQKENI. As DNA, the CDR3 is TGTGCCAGCTCACCGAACAGTCCTCGGGGCAATCAGCCCCAGCATTTT. Translation gives CASSPNSPRGNQPQHF.

The chain links TRBV27 to TRBJ2-7; 13 nucleotides line up with TRBD2. J was trimmed by 3 bases and V by 6 bases; bases with no gene match: 5. This CDR3 contains 15 residues. Germline loops: CDR1 MNHEY, CDR2 SMNVEV (reference sequence). CDR3 sequence (DNA): TGTGCCAGCAGCCGGACTAGCGGGAGACTCTACGAGCAGTACTTC. Translating it yields CASSRTSGRLYEQYF.

The chain has TRBV11-3 and TRBJ2-7; a possible D gene is TRBD2 (7 bases). Germline loops: CDR1 SGHNT, CDR2 YENEEA. V was shortened by 4 bases and J by 9 bases, with 16 bases between the two germline ends. The CDR3 sequence is 13 residues long. CDR3 amino acids: CASSSNRGAGQYF. The CDR3 DNA sequence: TGTGCCAGCAGCTCGAACCGGGGGGCAGGGCAGTACTTC.

The gene calls are TRBV19 and TRBJ1-2, with 7 bases identical to TRBD1. The CDR3 is 15 residues long. Germline CDR1 and CDR2: LNHDA and SQIVND (reference sequence). V trimming: 3 bases; J trimming: 3 bases; junction bases outside the gene matches: 7. The CDR3 sequence is CASSMGTDSYYGYTF. In nucleotides, the CDR3 is TGTGCCAGTAGTATGGGGACAGACTCCTACTATGGCTACACCTTC. Full variable domain (rest looked up from reference TRBV19 and TRBJ1-2): DGGITQSPKYLFRKEGQNVTLSCEQNLNHDAMYWYRQDPGQGLRLIYYSQIVNDFQKGDIAEGYSVSREKKESFPLTVTSAQKNPTAFYLCASSMGTDSYYGYTFGSGTRLTVV.

The chain couples TRBV30 to TRBJ1-5; TRBD1 agrees at 7 bases. V dropped 7 bases and J dropped 3; count of bases not matched to a gene: 9. CDR1 and CDR2 (germline): GTSNPN, SVGIG (reference sequence). The CDR3 extends over 14 amino acids. CDR3 in amino acids: CASHTGVFNQPQHF. In DNA form, the CDR3 reads TGTGCCTCCCATACAGGGGTTTTCAATCAGCCCCAGCATTTT.

Only one count was recorded for this clone. The chain uses TRBV11-3 and TRBJ1-2; D is unclear. V was shortened by 5 bases and J by 3 bases, with 16 bases between the two germline ends. The CDR3 spans 15 residues. Germline assignment: CDR1 SGHNT and CDR2 YENEEA. CDR3 DNA sequence: TGTGCCAGCAGCATCGCCTGGACGGATCACTATGGCTACACCTTC. Its translation is CASSIAWTDHYGYTF.

The sample holds one count of this clone. The chain uses TRBV19 and TRBJ1-1, with D unclear. The CDR3 covers 14 residues. Germline-derived CDR1 and CDR2 are LNHDA and SQIVND (reference sequence). The V gene lost 3 bases and the J gene lost 2 bases, with 10 bases spanning the gap. The CDR3 here is CASSISSGNTEAFF. CDR3 in DNA: TGTGCCAGTAGTATTTCCTCAGGAAACACTGAAGCTTTCTTT.

This clone showed up just once. The rearrangement joins TRBV27 to TRBJ2-5, with no clear D. This CDR3 contains 16 residues. Trimming removed 5 bases from V and 2 bases from J, with 18 bases in between. CDR1 is MNHEY, CDR2 SMNVEV, per germline (reference sequence). The CDR3 nucleotides read TGTGCCAGCAGTCCCGGTGGCCTTCTGAGGCAAGAGACCCAGTACTTC. Its protein is CASSPGGLLRQETQYF.

This chain uses TRBV9 with TRBJ2-1; D assignment may be TRBD1 or TRBD2 (5 bases each). The CDR3 loop spans 15 amino acids. The V end lost 0 bases, the J end lost 0 bases, and 7 bases lay between the germline ends. CDR1 SGDLS and CDR2 YYNGEE come from the germline V gene. CDR3 sequence: CASSVGGTSYNEQFF. CDR3 nucleotides: TGTGCCAGCAGCGTAGGAGGGACCTCCTACAATGAGCAGTTCTTC.

The chain is built from TRBV6-1 and TRBJ2-7; D remains unclear. Germline V CDR1 and CDR2: MNHNS, SASEGT. The length of the CDR3 is 11 residues. Trimming took 7 bases from V and 3 from J, leaving 7 bases between them. Written as DNA, the CDR3 is TGTGCCAGCACGAACGGCTACGAGCAGTACTTC. It codes for CASTNGYEQYF.

This chain joins TRBV10-3 and TRBJ1-1, with D tentatively TRBD1 (5 bases). There are 16 residues in the CDR3. Trimming took off 0 bases at V and 7 bases at J, with 18 bases between the two ends. Germline CDR1 and CDR2: ENHRY and SYGVKD. This chain's CDR3 is CAISESMFRVPHEAFF. CDR3 nucleotide sequence: TGTGCCATCAGTGAGTCGATGTTCAGGGTGCCTCATGAAGCTTTCTTT.

The CDR3 protein is CASSLAGNSYEQYF. The CDR3, as DNA: TGTGCCAGCAGCTTGGCCGGGAACTCCTACGAGCAGTACTTC. The genes are TRBV5-4 and TRBJ2-7; D may be TRBD2 (5 bases). Trimming took 0 bases from V and 0 from J, leaving 7 bases between them. The CDR3 runs 14 residues. Germline loops: CDR1 SGHNT, CDR2 YYREEE (reference sequence).

This chain connects TRBV5-1 to TRBJ2-5, with 7 positions matching TRBD1. From germline, CDR1 is SGHRS and CDR2 YFSETQ. Trimming cost V 1 base and J 5 bases; bases outside gene matches: 2. The CDR3 has 13 residues. This chain's CDR3 is CASSLRGRETQYF. CDR3 coding DNA: TGCGCCAGCAGCTTGAGGGGGCGGGAGACCCAGTACTTC.